Presented here are 29 T cell receptor beta chains from one specimen sequenced in a study of vaccination and CD4 T cells after COVID-19. TCRdb redid the calling of the PCR reads with MiXCR, one entry per CDR3 protein. The data contain some 40,000 distinct CDR3 sequences, about 34% of them seen just once; the ten biggest clones take up 5% to 6.5%. Time point specified: late sampling 161 to 241 days after vaccination in a few convalescent patients. The source material was CD4+ T cells from blood, sampled about 7 months after SARS-CoV-2 vaccination. The receptors derive from a human donor who had recovered from COVID-19.

The chain carries TRBV27 and TRBJ2-1; perhaps TRBD2 as D (6 bases). The length of the CDR3 is 15 residues. The V gene's germline CDR1 is MNHEY and CDR2 SMNVEV (reference sequence). V lost 5 bases and J lost 11, with 22 bases in between. Here the CDR3 reads CASSLYGGVRVKQFF. In DNA, the CDR3 is TGTGCCAGCAGTCTCTATGGCGGGGTCCGGGTTAAGCAGTTCTTC.

In DNA, the CDR3 is TGTGCCAGCAGCCAGACGGTGGAACTGTTTTTT. It translates to CASSQTVELFF. The genes are TRBV7-9 and TRBJ1-4; unclear D gene. This CDR3 spans 11 amino acids. Germline V lookup: CDR1 SEHNR, CDR2 FQNEAQ (reference sequence). The germline V and J ends were trimmed by 5 bases and 12 bases, with 10 bases remaining between them.

The J gene is TRBJ1-2, the V gene TRBV5-4; TRBD1 aligns across 11 bases. Looked up from germline, CDR1 is SGHNT and CDR2 is YYREEE (reference sequence). Trimming took 4 bases from V and 4 from J; bases not matched to a gene: 9. This CDR3 region has 16 residues. The CDR3 sequence: CASSPGTGGSVYGYTF. The CDR3 DNA reads as TGTGCCAGCAGCCCCGGGACAGGGGGTTCCGTCTATGGCTACACCTTC.

This clonotype has just a few counts. This chain joins TRBV7-3 and TRBJ2-7; 10 nucleotides match TRBD2. The CDR3 contains 14 residues. V lost 4 bases to trimming and J lost 6 bases; unmatched junction nucleotides: 6. Germline lookup yields CDR1 SGHTA and CDR2 FQGTGA. The CDR3 loop is CASSSGTSESEQYF. In DNA, the CDR3 is TGTGCCAGCAGCTCCGGGACTAGCGAGTCCGAGCAGTACTTC.

The chain uses TRBV7-2 and TRBJ2-2; D is unclear. In germline, CDR1 is SGHTA, CDR2 FQGNSA. The V gene lost 2 bases and the J gene lost 3 bases, with 16 bases spanning the gap. CDR3 size: 17 residues. The CDR3 reads CASSLRIRNGDTGELFF. As DNA, the CDR3 is TGTGCCAGCAGCTTAAGAATTAGGAATGGGGACACCGGGGAGCTGTTTTTT.

This chain joins TRBV6-5 and TRBJ2-7, with 9 bases fitting TRBD2. The V gene's germline CDR1 is MNHEY and CDR2 SVGAGI. The CDR3 is 14 amino acids. V shed 4 bases, J shed 7 bases, and the junction held 8 bases outside the gene matches. The CDR3 is CASSSSGTSYEQYF. DNA of the CDR3: TGTGCCAGCAGTTCCTCCGGGACTAGCTATGAGCAGTACTTC.

V and J are TRBV7-2 and TRBJ2-5, with no clear D. V was pared by 3 bases and J by 0 bases, with 2 bases between. The germline V gene encodes CDR1 SGHTA and CDR2 FQGNSA. The CDR3 has 12 amino acids. In DNA, the CDR3 is TGTGCCAGCAGCTTGTACCAAGAGACCCAGTACTTC. Translated, it gives CASSLYQETQYF.

This clonotype was counted a few times. The V call is TRBV6-5, the J call TRBJ2-1, with 10 bases aligning to TRBD2. The CDR3 runs to 16 residues. The germline V gene encodes CDR1 MNHEY and CDR2 SVGAGI. The V segment lost 4 bases and the J segment 7 bases; nucleotides outside the gene matches: 10. For the CDR3, the DNA is TGTGCCAGCAGTTCCTCTCTAGCGGGAGTAAGAAATGAGCAGTTCTTC. Encoded protein: CASSSSLAGVRNEQFF.

The chain carries TRBV18 and TRBJ1-2; tentative D call: TRBD1 (5 bases). Germline V lookup: CDR1 KGHSH, CDR2 LQKENI. The CDR3 sequence is 15 residues long. V was cut by 2 bases and J by 2 bases, with 12 bases left in between. This chain's CDR3 is CASSPAGQPNYGYTF. CDR3 DNA sequence: TGTGCCAGCTCACCAGCCGGACAACCCAACTATGGCTACACCTTC.

This clonotype is a singleton in its sample. V gene TRBV19 combines with J gene TRBJ2-3, with D possibly TRBD2 on 5 matching bases. V lost 7 bases and J lost 10, with 12 bases in between. The CDR3 has 11 residues. Germline V gene lookup returns CDR1 LNHDA and CDR2 SQIVND (reference sequence). CDR3 in DNA: TGTGCCAGTACCTCGGGGTTGGCGCAGTATTTT. As protein: CASTSGLAQYF.

This clonotype came up a few times. The J gene is TRBJ1-5, the V gene TRBV7-8, with TRBD1 identical over 7 bases. Germline V CDR1 and CDR2: SGHVS, FQNEAQ. Trimming cost V 5 bases and J 6 bases; bases outside gene matches: 4. The CDR3 extends over 13 amino acids. The CDR3 sequence is CASSRPGGQPQHF. The DNA for the CDR3 is TGTGCCAGCAGCCGACCAGGGGGTCAGCCCCAGCATTTT.

The chain uses TRBV4-1 and TRBJ2-1, with D perhaps TRBD1 (8 bases). V was cut by 3 bases and J by 6 bases, with 27 bases left in between. The CDR3 contains 19 residues. Germline-derived CDR1 and CDR2 are MGHRA and YSYEKL. The CDR3 reads CASSQEPHRGRGPGNEQFF. Here the CDR3 DNA reads TGCGCCAGCAGCCAGGAGCCCCACAGGGGGAGGGGTCCGGGCAATGAGCAGTTCTTC.

This clonotype was found a few times. Germline and junction disagree at one end, which may indicate a read error. This chain links TRBV6-2 or TRBV6-3 with TRBJ2-7; D may be TRBD1 (5 bases). CDR1 and CDR2 (germline): MNHEY, SVGEGT. The length of the CDR3 is 13 residues. As DNA, the CDR3 is TGTGCCAGCAGTTACTCGGACACCTATGAGCAGTACTTC. Its translation is CASSYSDTYEQYF.

This chain joins TRBV4-3 and TRBJ2-7; D possibly uses TRBD1 or TRBD2 (5 bases each). Germline CDR1 reads LGHNA; CDR2 reads YSLEER. Trimming left V 0 bases short and J 5 bases short, with 14 bases between. The CDR3 has 15 amino acids. The CDR3 loop reads CASSQDSGSSDEQYF. The CDR3 coding sequence is TGCGCCAGCAGCCAAGATTCAGGGAGTAGCGACGAGCAGTACTTC.

This chain uses TRBV6-2 or TRBV6-3 with TRBJ2-7; D uncertain. V was shortened by 6 bases and J by 7 bases, with 13 bases between the two germline ends. The CDR3 has 12 residues. Germline CDR1 is MNHEY and CDR2 is SVGEGT. The CDR3 loop is CASRRTVREQYF. As DNA, the CDR3 is TGTGCCAGCAGGCGAACCGTACGGGAGCAGTACTTC.

This clonotype was seen more than once but under ten times. V gene TRBV2 combines with J gene TRBJ2-2; D might be TRBD1 (5 bases). Trimming cost V 4 bases and J 0 bases, with 12 bases left between them. CDR1 and CDR2 (germline): SNHLY, FYNNEI. This CDR3 region has 16 residues. The CDR3 reads CASSGARTSNTGELFF. The CDR3 DNA sequence: TGTGCCAGCAGTGGAGCACGGACATCGAACACCGGGGAGCTGTTTTTT.

This clonotype has a handful of counts. The chain carries TRBV19 and TRBJ2-1, with 8 bases fitting TRBD1. V was pared by 4 bases and J by 6 bases, with 2 bases of the junction left unmatched. The CDR3 has 13 residues. Per germline, CDR1 LNHDA and CDR2 SQIVND (reference sequence). As DNA, the CDR3 is TGTGCCAGTAGTACCGGACAGGGCAATGAGCAGTTCTTC. Its translation: CASSTGQGNEQFF.

The J gene is TRBJ2-3, the V gene TRBV15, with TRBD2 as a possible D gene (7 bases). CDR1 and CDR2 from the germline V gene are LNHNV and YYDKDF (reference sequence). Trimming left V 0 bases short and J 2 bases short, with 15 bases between. This CDR3 is 17 amino acids long. The CDR3 DNA follows: TGTGCCACCAGCAGAGATCGGGGGGCGTTCCCCACAGATACGCAGTATTTT. As protein: CATSRDRGAFPTDTQYF.

This clonotype was detected only a few times. The chain uses TRBV19 and TRBJ1-5, with a possible D match to TRBD1 (6 bases). Germline CDR1 reads LNHDA; CDR2 reads SQIVND (reference sequence). CDR3 length equals 14 residues. The V end lost 2 bases, the J end lost 10 bases, and 15 bases lay between the germline ends. Here the CDR3 DNA reads TGTGCCAGTAGTATACCGAAACAGGGCCCCCCCCAGCATTTT. This sequence encodes CASSIPKQGPPQHF.

The chain uses TRBV6-2 or TRBV6-3 and TRBJ2-7; 7 bases fit TRBD1. The CDR3 consists of 12 residues. CDR1 is MNHEY, CDR2 SVGEGT, per germline. V dropped 6 bases and J dropped 4; count of bases not matched to a gene: 3. As DNA, the CDR3 is TGTGCCAGCAGCCGGGACAGATACGAGCAGTACTTC. It codes for CASSRDRYEQYF.

CDR3 region: CASSLSGYAGELFF. The CDR3 nucleotides read TGTGCCAGCAGCCTAAGTGGGTACGCCGGGGAGCTGTTTTTT. This chain links TRBV7-9 with TRBJ2-2; D remains ambiguous. This CDR3 has 14 amino acids. Trimming pared 5 bases from V and 6 bases from J, leaving 13 bases between. Germline CDR1 reads SEHNR; CDR2 reads FQNEAQ (reference sequence).

V is TRBV20-1 and J is TRBJ1-1; D call uncertain. Deletions cut 2 bases from V and 0 bases from J, with 10 bases between. There are 14 residues in the CDR3. Germline CDR1 is DFQATT and CDR2 is SNEGSKA (reference sequence). CDR3 sequence (DNA): TGCAGTGCTAGAATCCCGGGGATGAACACTGAAGCTTTCTTT. It is translated as CSARIPGMNTEAFF.

The rearrangement joins TRBV4-1 to TRBJ2-3, with 8 bases lining up with TRBD2. Germline CDR1 reads MGHRA; CDR2 reads YSYEKL. V lost 5 bases, J lost 2 bases, and 6 bases stayed unmatched. CDR3 length equals 15 residues. This CDR3 reads CASSVGTRVTDTQYF. CDR3 bases: TGCGCCAGCAGCGTCGGGACTAGAGTCACAGATACGCAGTATTTT.

This sequence joins TRBV27 and TRBJ2-7; 12 bases are a match to TRBD2. Per germline, CDR1 MNHEY and CDR2 SMNVEV (reference sequence). The CDR3 covers 16 residues. V lost 3 bases to trimming and J lost 7 bases; unmatched junction nucleotides: 10. CDR3 nucleotide sequence: TGTGCCAGCAGTTTGGTAGGGTCTAGCGGGAGGGCGGAGCAGTACTTC. It is translated as CASSLVGSSGRAEQYF.

The chain's CDR3 is CASSYEVQGNEQFF. CDR3 sequence (DNA): TGTGCCAGCAGTTACGAGGTCCAGGGGAATGAGCAGTTCTTC. The chain is built from TRBV6-5 and TRBJ2-1, with D possibly TRBD1 on 6 matching bases. V was pared by 2 bases and J by 7 bases, with 12 bases between. The CDR3 is made up of 14 amino acids. Germline V gene data show CDR1 as MNHEY and CDR2 as SVGAGI.

This clonotype was detected only a few times. The chain couples TRBV5-4 to TRBJ2-3; TRBD2 might be the D (6 bases). The CDR3 has 16 amino acids. V lost 7 bases, J lost 1 base, and 19 bases lay in between. The germline V gene has CDR1 SGHNT and CDR2 YYREEE (reference sequence). CDR3 amino acids: CASSLRAGFGTDTQYF. CDR3 in DNA: TGTGCCAGCTCCCTAAGGGCGGGATTCGGCACAGATACGCAGTATTTT.

The DNA of the CDR3 is TGCGCCAGCAGCTCGGACTTCATGAACACTGAAGCTTTCTTT. Protein: CASSSDFMNTEAFF. The chain couples TRBV5-1 to TRBJ1-1; D is ambiguous. The CDR3 runs 14 residues. Looked up from germline, CDR1 is SGHRS and CDR2 is YFSETQ. The germline V and J ends were trimmed by 3 bases and 0 bases, with 9 bases remaining between them.

A few counts support this clonotype. The chain couples TRBV27 to TRBJ2-7; a weak D match, TRBD2 (6 bases). The V end lost 4 bases, the J end lost 2 bases, and 12 bases lay between the germline ends. The CDR3 has 14 amino acids. The germline CDR1 and CDR2 sequences are MNHEY and SMNVEV (reference sequence). As DNA, the CDR3 is TGTGCCAGCAGTTCCGGGACTGTAACCTACGAGCAGTACTTC. This sequence encodes CASSSGTVTYEQYF.

The CDR3 loop reads CASSRTGGNQPQHF. As DNA, the CDR3 is TGTGCCAGCAGCCGGACAGGAGGGAATCAGCCCCAGCATTTT. The rearrangement links TRBV28 to TRBJ1-5; 7 bases align to TRBD1. The germline V gene has CDR1 MDHEN and CDR2 SYDVKM. This CDR3 spans 14 amino acids. V lost 6 bases and J lost 4; bases outside the gene matches: 6.